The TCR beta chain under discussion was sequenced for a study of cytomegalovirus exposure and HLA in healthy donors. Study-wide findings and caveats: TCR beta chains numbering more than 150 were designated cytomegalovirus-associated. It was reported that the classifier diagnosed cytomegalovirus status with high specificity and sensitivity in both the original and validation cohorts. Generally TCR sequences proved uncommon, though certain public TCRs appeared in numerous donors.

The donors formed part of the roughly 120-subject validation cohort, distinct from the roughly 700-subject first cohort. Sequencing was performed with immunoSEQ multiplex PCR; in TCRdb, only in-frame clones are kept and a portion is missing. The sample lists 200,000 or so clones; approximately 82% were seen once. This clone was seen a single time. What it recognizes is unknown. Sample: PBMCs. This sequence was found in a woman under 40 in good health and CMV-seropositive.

As DNA, the CDR3 is TGTGCCAGCAGTTTTAGAGAGTCAGGCAGGGGCTACGAGCAGTACTTC. It specifies CASSFRESGRGYEQYF. V usage is TRBV27 and J usage is TRBJ2-7; D is perhaps TRBD1 (6 bases). With 3 bases removed from V and 3 bases from J, the gap between germline ends came to 18 bases. This CDR3 comprises 16 residues. Germline values: CDR1 MNHEY, CDR2 SMNVEV (reference sequence).